Presented here are 32 T cell receptor beta chains from one specimen sequenced in a study of a mutant IDH1 vaccine in newly diagnosed glioma. Specified time point: baseline, week 1 (first vaccination visit). Treatment meaning: pre-vaccination baseline after standard-of-care therapy. Some clones are missing from TCRdb's copy, which holds only in-frame ones; the method was immunoSEQ multiplex PCR. The sample contains 55,000 to 70,000 clones, approximately 86% of which appear only once. This specimen consisted of PBMCs, obtained from a glioma patient treated with radiotherapy, temozolomide or both. These receptors all come from a man aged 25 to 40 with glioma.

The V call is TRBV4-1, the J call TRBJ1-1; D remains unclear. This CDR3 comprises 16 residues. V gave up 0 bases and J gave up 2 bases, with 13 bases separating them. The V gene's germline CDR1 is MGHRA and CDR2 YSYEKL. The CDR3 nucleotides are TGCGCCAGCAGCCAAGATCCTAACCTCTACAACACTGAAGCTTTCTTT. This sequence encodes CASSQDPNLYNTEAFF.

As concerns this clone: The junction does not match germline at one end; this may be a read error. Different DNA sequences within this sample yield the same CDR3. J is TRBJ1-1 and V is TRBV18; possible D gene TRBD1, 5 bases. The CDR3 runs to 18 residues. Germline V gives CDR1 KGHSH, CDR2 LQKENI. In nucleotides, the CDR3 is TGTGCCAGCTCACCAGGAGTTAGGGACGGACGGTTGAATACTGAAGCTTTCTTT. Its protein product is CASSPGVRDGRLNTEAFF.

The chain combines TRBV7-2 with TRBJ1-2; D not resolved. V shed 3 bases and J shed 5 bases, with 7 bases lying between them. CDR1 is SGHTA, CDR2 FQGNSA, per germline. CDR3 length: 12 residues. The CDR3 loop is CASSLVEYGYTF. CDR3 bases: TGTGCCAGCAGCTTGGTTGAGTATGGCTACACCTTC.

This clone was seen once. The V and J genes are TRBV2 and TRBJ2-5; D may match TRBD1 or TRBD2 (5 bases each). Germline V CDR1 and CDR2: SNHLY, FYNNEI. V dropped 3 bases and J dropped 4 bases, with 15 bases sitting between them. The CDR3 has 15 amino acids. CDR3 loop: CASSETAGRGETQYF. The CDR3 DNA follows: TGTGCCAGCAGTGAGACGGCAGGGAGAGGAGAGACCCAGTACTTC.

This chain uses TRBV5-1 with TRBJ2-5; 8 nucleotides agree with TRBD1. The trim removed 4 bases at V and 5 bases at J, leaving 13 bases unmatched. The CDR3 consists of 16 residues. CDR1 and CDR2 from the germline V gene are SGHRS and YFSETQ. The CDR3 DNA follows: TGCGCCAGCAGCCGAAACGGCAGGGGGCCCGGGGAGACCCAGTACTTC. Translating gives CASSRNGRGPGETQYF.

Here the CDR3 DNA reads TGTGCCAGCAGCTTATCACCCCCGTCATGGGGGGGGCCAGCGGGCGAGCAGTACTTC. Its protein is CASSLSPPSWGGPAGEQYF. V usage is TRBV11-2 and J usage is TRBJ2-7, with D tentatively TRBD2 (7 bases). CDR3 length equals 19 residues. Trimming shortened V by 2 bases and J by 6 bases, and 29 bases separated the two germline ends. CDR1 is SGHAT, CDR2 FQNNGV, per germline. Full variable domain (missing parts from reference TRBV11-2 and TRBJ2-7): EAGVAQSPRYKIIEKRQSVAFWCNPISGHATLYWYQQILGQGPKLLIQFQNNGVVDDSQLPKDRFSAERLKGVDSTLKIQPAKLEDSAVYLCASSLSPPSWGGPAGEQYFGPGTRLTVT.

This clone was detected once. The chain combines TRBV7-8 with TRBJ1-2; 7 bases are a match to TRBD1. This CDR3 has 16 residues. V lost 1 base to trimming and J lost 4 bases; unmatched junction nucleotides: 9. Germline-derived CDR1 and CDR2 are SGHVS and FQNEAQ. The CDR3 reads CASSLEVDRHLYGYTF. The CDR3, as DNA: TGTGCCAGCAGCTTAGAGGTGGACAGGCACCTCTATGGCTACACCTTC.

This clone was seen a handful of times. J is TRBJ1-2 and V is TRBV5-8, with D possibly being TRBD1 (5 bases). V lost 5 bases, J lost 6 bases, and 17 bases lay in between. The CDR3 has 14 residues. Germline CDR1 reads SGHTS; CDR2 reads YDEGEE. This CDR3 is CASSLRGRVNGYTF. The CDR3 region has the DNA TGTGCCAGCAGTCTTAGGGGAAGGGTCAATGGCTACACCTTC.

The V gene is TRBV10-3, the J gene TRBJ2-5; the D is unclear. The V and J ends lost 6 bases and 1 base respectively, with 12 bases between them. The CDR3 is 14 amino acids. Germline CDR1 ENHRY, CDR2 SYGVKD. The CDR3 DNA follows: TGTGCCATCAGCCAAATATATGGCCAAGAGACCCAGTACTTC. This codes for CAISQIYGQETQYF.

This rearrangement joins TRBV11-2 to TRBJ1-6; tentatively, D is TRBD1 (5 bases). Germline V gene data show CDR1 as SGHAT and CDR2 as FQNNGV. V was cut by 4 bases and J by 4 bases, with 11 bases left in between. The CDR3 contains 15 residues. CDR3 sequence reads: CASSYGGKYNSPLHF. The CDR3 nucleotides are TGTGCCAGCAGCTATGGGGGGAAGTATAATTCACCCCTCCACTTT.

This clone was recorded only once. The rearrangement uses TRBV19 and TRBJ2-7, with 7 positions matching TRBD1. After removal of 2 bases from V and 6 bases from J, the junction contained 10 bases not matched to a gene. The CDR3 is 15 amino acids. Germline CDR1 reads LNHDA; CDR2 reads SQIVND (reference sequence). The CDR3 sequence: CASSITRDRSSEQYF. The DNA of the CDR3 is TGTGCCAGTAGTATAACTCGGGACAGATCTAGCGAGCAGTACTTC.

V is TRBV28 and J is TRBJ1-2, with a weak D call TRBD1 (5 bases). The V end lost 6 bases, the J end lost 0 bases, and 11 bases lay between the germline ends. The germline V gene encodes CDR1 MDHEN and CDR2 SYDVKM. CDR3 length: 14 residues. The CDR3 here is CASSRDGTNYGYTF. The CDR3 nucleotides are TGTGCCAGCAGCCGGGACGGAACTAACTATGGCTACACCTTC.

The chain uses TRBV6-1 and TRBJ2-2; D ambiguous. The CDR3 has 15 residues. The germline gives CDR1 MNHNS, CDR2 SASEGT. With 5 bases removed from V and 4 bases from J, the gap between germline ends came to 14 bases. Here the CDR3 reads CASSSSMGFTGELFF. In nucleotides, the CDR3 is TGTGCCAGCAGTTCTTCTATGGGCTTCACCGGGGAGCTGTTTTTT.

This chain joins TRBV18 and TRBJ2-6, with 8 bases fitting TRBD1. This CDR3 spans 20 amino acids. Germline lookup yields CDR1 KGHSH and CDR2 LQKENI. The V and J ends lost 4 bases and 0 bases, in that order; junction bases with no gene match: 14. In DNA, the CDR3 is TGTGCCAGCTCACGCCATCGACAGGGGACCTCGATCTCTGGGGCCAACGTCCTGACTTTC. Protein: CASSRHRQGTSISGANVLTF.

This chain connects TRBV6-6 to TRBJ1-2; no firm D call. CDR1 is MNHNY and CDR2 is SVGAGI in the germline V gene (reference sequence). This CDR3 comprises 14 residues. V lost 8 bases and J 0 bases, leaving 13 bases between the germline ends. CDR3 nucleotide sequence: TGTGCCAGCCAAGAGGGCCAGGCTAACTATGGCTACACCTTC. Translated: CASQEGQANYGYTF.

V usage is TRBV5-1 and J usage is TRBJ1-1, with 7 bases fitting TRBD1. V was pared by 2 bases and J by 1 base, with 5 bases of the junction left unmatched. Germline V gene data show CDR1 as SGHRS and CDR2 as YFSETQ. This CDR3 region has 15 residues. The CDR3 DNA reads as TGCGCCAGCAGCTTAGGGGGCTTGGGGAACACTGAAGCTTTCTTT. Translated, it gives CASSLGGLGNTEAFF.

The chain couples TRBV5-1 to TRBJ2-1; maybe TRBD1 (6 bases). V was trimmed by 4 bases and J by 3 bases, leaving 8 bases between them. CDR3 length equals 13 residues. Germline V lookup: CDR1 SGHRS, CDR2 YFSETQ. CDR3 sequence reads: CASSQDSYNEQFF. The CDR3 DNA sequence: TGCGCCAGCAGCCAGGACAGCTACAATGAGCAGTTCTTC.

The chain employs TRBV2 and TRBJ1-5; D uncertain. V dropped 3 bases and J dropped 0 bases, with 9 bases sitting between them. CDR3 length equals 15 residues. Germline lookup yields CDR1 SNHLY and CDR2 FYNNEI. Written as DNA, the CDR3 is TGTGCCAGCAGTGATCCCCGCCATAGCAATCAGCCCCAGCATTTT. Translation gives CASSDPRHSNQPQHF.

The rearrangement uses TRBV11-2 and TRBJ2-1; 8 nucleotides match TRBD2. Germline trimming cut 5 bases from V and 8 bases from J; bases unmatched to any gene: 11. CDR3 length equals 15 residues. The germline CDR1 and CDR2 sequences are SGHAT and FQNNGV. The chain's CDR3 is CASSTSGVIMYEQFF. CDR3 nucleotides: TGTGCCAGCAGCACTAGCGGCGTTATTATGTATGAGCAGTTCTTC.

This sequence joins TRBV7-6 and TRBJ1-1; the D gene is possibly TRBD1 (5 bases). Germline values: CDR1 SGHVS, CDR2 FNYEAQ. CDR3 length equals 15 residues. Trimming stripped 2 bases from V and 1 base from J, with 11 bases between. The CDR3 is CASSLSGGTNTEAFF. CDR3 nucleotide sequence: TGTGCCAGCAGCTTATCCGGGGGTACGAACACTGAAGCTTTCTTT.

V is TRBV10-3 and J is TRBJ2-2; TRBD2 might be the D (5 bases). CDR3 size: 17 residues. The V end lost 8 bases, the J end lost 0 bases, and 19 bases lay between the germline ends. Germline CDR1 ENHRY, CDR2 SYGVKD. CDR3 sequence: CAIGKGAVHANTGELFF. The CDR3 DNA follows: TGTGCCATCGGAAAGGGAGCGGTACACGCGAACACCGGGGAGCTGTTTTTT.

The V and J genes are TRBV2 and TRBJ1-4; 8 positions match TRBD1. Germline CDR1 reads SNHLY; CDR2 reads FYNNEI. V shed 4 bases and J 1 base; nucleotides not matched to a gene: 8. CDR3 length: 17 residues. CDR3 in amino acids: CASSAGQGTRTNEKLFF. The CDR3 DNA sequence: TGTGCCAGCAGTGCAGGACAGGGAACCCGAACTAATGAAAAACTGTTTTTT.

The chain couples TRBV5-1 to TRBJ1-5; TRBD1 agrees at 9 bases. Trimming at V came to 3 bases and at J to 6 bases, leaving 7 bases not matched to a gene. The CDR3 totals 15 residues. CDR1 is SGHRS, CDR2 YFSETQ, per germline. The CDR3 sequence is CASSWTGVIGQPQHF. The CDR3 nucleotides are TGCGCCAGCAGCTGGACAGGGGTTATTGGTCAGCCCCAGCATTTT.

The chain uses TRBV5-1 and TRBJ2-7, with D possibly matching TRBD1 (5 bases). The CDR3 covers 14 residues. CDR1 and CDR2 (germline): SGHRS, YFSETQ. V lost 3 bases and J 6 bases, leaving 16 bases between the germline ends. In DNA, the CDR3 is TGCGCCAGCAGCTCAGGGAATCCCTCTATCGAGCAGTACTTC. It translates to CASSSGNPSIEQYF.

V and J are TRBV6-1 and TRBJ2-3; D gene ambiguous. This CDR3 is built from 16 residues. The V and J ends lost 3 bases and 0 bases respectively, with 13 bases between them. Germline V gene lookup returns CDR1 MNHNS and CDR2 SASEGT. DNA for the CDR3: TGTGCCAGCAGTGAGGAAGTCAGACGAAGCACAGATACGCAGTATTTT. As protein: CASSEEVRRSTDTQYF.

The rearrangement links TRBV7-9 to TRBJ2-1; unclear D gene. Germline V lookup: CDR1 SEHNR, CDR2 FQNEAQ (reference sequence). Trimming removed 1 base from V and 10 bases from J, with 11 bases in between. This CDR3 spans 13 amino acids. DNA of the CDR3: TGTGCCAGCAGCTTAGTGGGCCCCCAGGAGCAGTTCTTC. Translating gives CASSLVGPQEQFF.

V usage is TRBV30 and J usage is TRBJ2-7, with 9 bases identical to TRBD1. The CDR3 is 13 amino acids. CDR1 and CDR2 (germline): GTSNPN, SVGIG (reference sequence). Losses at the gene ends were 3 bases for V and 6 bases for J; bases not matched to a gene: 6. The CDR3 region is CAWSDGQGSEQYF. CDR3 nucleotide sequence: TGTGCCTGGAGCGACGGACAGGGGTCCGAGCAGTACTTC.

The CDR3 nucleotides read TGTGCCAGTATTGGACAGGAACAAGAGACCCAGTACTTC. Residues: CASIGQEQETQYF. The chain recombines TRBV19 with TRBJ2-5, with 7 bases aligning to TRBD1. The J segment lost 2 bases and the V segment lost 7 bases, leaving 4 bases of the junction unmatched. The CDR3 contains 13 residues. CDR1 is LNHDA and CDR2 is SQIVND in the germline V gene (reference sequence).

The V and J genes are TRBV10-1 and TRBJ2-2; a possible D gene is TRBD2 (6 bases). V lost 0 bases and J lost 5, with 13 bases in between. The CDR3 totals 16 residues. Germline V gene sequence: CDR1 WNHNN, CDR2 SYGVQD (reference sequence). DNA for the CDR3: TGCGCCAGCAGTGAGTCGGCAGGGAGGCCGACCGGGGAGCTGTTTTTT. Translation: CASSESAGRPTGELFF.

Only one count was recorded for this clone. The chain uses TRBV19 and TRBJ2-3, with 9 bases identical to TRBD2. With 7 bases clipped from V and 0 bases from J, the junction kept 5 bases outside the gene matches. Germline values: CDR1 LNHDA, CDR2 SQIVND (reference sequence). This CDR3 has 15 residues. CDR3: CASTRLAGSTDTQYF. CDR3 DNA: TGTGCCAGTACGAGGCTAGCGGGAAGCACAGATACGCAGTATTTT.

This sequence joins TRBV6-5 and TRBJ1-1, with TRBD1 as a possible D gene (5 bases). The CDR3 consists of 12 residues. Germline loops: CDR1 MNHEY, CDR2 SVGAGI. Trimming took 5 bases from V and 11 from J, leaving 15 bases between them. CDR3 sequence: CASSNFGWGAFF. The DNA for the CDR3 is TGTGCCAGCAGTAACTTCGGGTGGGGGGCTTTCTTT.

The chain combines TRBV19 with TRBJ1-2; D uncertain. V lost 2 bases, J lost 6 bases, and 10 bases lay in between. This CDR3 is 13 amino acids long. The germline CDR1 and CDR2 sequences are LNHDA and SQIVND (reference sequence). The CDR3 protein is CASSISVIHGYTF. Here the CDR3 DNA reads TGTGCCAGTAGTATATCCGTGATCCATGGCTACACCTTC.